The clone carrying this T cell receptor beta chain was detected only a few times. MiXCR, run by TCRdb on the RT-PCR reads, gives a single entry per CDR3 protein. The profile shows just under 550,000 distinct CDR3 sequences, 20% to 25% of them singletons. These data are taken from a study of response to subunit inactivated influenza vaccine. Trimming removed 0 bases at V and 0 bases at J, with 9 bases between. Germline V lookup: CDR1 LGHNA, CDR2 YNFKEQ. The CDR3 is 16 residues long. These data were also filed under a second study, of T cells expressing NK-cell markers. From that second work: Synthesis of TCR beta cDNA relied on 5'RACE template switching carrying UMIs. Repertoire data for TCR beta were derived from sorted T cells (CD3+CD56+NKG2C+, CD3+CD56+NKG2C- and CD3+CD56-NKG2C+). The eight sequenced donors comprised seven who were HCMV-seropositive and one who was seronegative. Each of roughly 6 donors carried dominant NKG2C+ clonotypes accounting for roughly 1.0-8% of CD8+ T cells. Dominance of the CD3+CD56-NKG2C+ fraction by these clonotypes also held in a handful of donors.

Here the sequenced sample was CD4+ T cells sorted from PBMCs, taken 11 to 12 days after vaccination. The chain employs TRBV4-2 and TRBJ1-3; D call uncertain. The receptor's source is a man in his fifties who received an inactivated influenza vaccine. The CDR3 protein is CASSQDRLNSGNTIYF. CDR3 coding DNA: TGTGCCAGCAGCCAAGACCGCCTAAACTCTGGAAACACCATATATTTT.